Below, 25 T cell receptor beta chains from the same sample are listed, as sequenced in a study of graft-versus-host responses after intestinal transplantation. Lymphocytes (intraepithelial and lamina propria) were released by processing the graft tissue. Generated by immunoSEQ multiplex PCR, the TCRdb table keeps only in-frame clones and is missing some. The sample yields under 30,000 clones, 80% seen once. Sequencing used ileum tissue, obtained 98 days after intestinal transplantation. Receptors were obtained from a human patient who received an intestinal transplant, so some T cells may come from the graft donor.

The chain has TRBV27 and TRBJ1-1; D may be TRBD1 (5 bases). CDR3 length: 16 amino acids. The germline V and J ends were trimmed by 3 bases and 5 bases, with 19 bases remaining between them. In germline, CDR1 is MNHEY, CDR2 SMNVEV (reference sequence). CDR3 bases: TGTGCCAGCAGTTTGGGGAGGGGCTTGAGTAGAACTGAAGCTTTCTTT. As protein: CASSLGRGLSRTEAFF.

The V and J genes are TRBV4-1 and TRBJ1-3; possibly TRBD1 for D (6 bases). The V gene's germline CDR1 is MGHRA and CDR2 YSYEKL. Trimming stripped 1 base from V and 1 base from J, with 8 bases between. CDR3 length: 15 residues. The CDR3 reads CASSQGRGSGNTIYF. The DNA for the CDR3 is TGCGCCAGCAGCCAAGGCAGGGGTTCTGGAAACACCATATATTTT.

This clone was found once. The rearrangement joins TRBV9 to TRBJ2-1; a weak D match, TRBD2 (7 bases). In germline, CDR1 is SGDLS, CDR2 YYNGEE. Trimming took 4 bases from V and 9 from J, leaving 20 bases between them. The CDR3 is made up of 15 amino acids. The CDR3 nucleotides are TGTGCCAGCAGCACGACCGGGGGGCCTACAGTTGAGCAGTTCTTC. It specifies CASSTTGGPTVEQFF. The variable domain in full, with the rest retrieved from reference TRBV9 and TRBJ2-1, is DSGVTQTPKHLITATGQRVTLRCSPRSGDLSVYWYQQSLDQGLQFLIQYYNGEERAKGNILERFSAQQFPDLHSELNLSSLELGDSALYFCASSTTGGPTVEQFFGPGTRLTVL.

The chain has TRBV5-1 and TRBJ1-2, with D possibly being TRBD1 (5 bases). Trimming removed 0 bases from V and 3 bases from J, with 12 bases in between. This CDR3 region has 15 residues. CDR1 and CDR2 (germline): SGHRS, YFSETQ. The CDR3 DNA sequence: TGCGCCAGCAGCTTGGACAGGAGGCAAGACTATGGCTACACCTTC. Its translation: CASSLDRRQDYGYTF.

The chain recombines TRBV27 with TRBJ1-6; the D is unclear. CDR3 size: 13 residues. Germline V gives CDR1 MNHEY, CDR2 SMNVEV (reference sequence). V lost 4 bases and J lost 8, with 9 bases in between. The CDR3 nucleotides are TGTGCCAGCAGTTGGGCAGTCGATTCACCCCTCCACTTT. Its translation: CASSWAVDSPLHF.

The V gene is TRBV2, the J gene TRBJ1-4, with a weak D call TRBD1 (5 bases). Germline V gene sequence: CDR1 SNHLY, CDR2 FYNNEI. The CDR3 loop spans 14 amino acids. Trimming took 7 bases from V and 7 from J, leaving 16 bases between them. CDR3: CASKRDEGSEKLFF. For the CDR3, the DNA is TGTGCCAGCAAAAGGGACGAGGGGAGTGAAAAACTGTTTTTT.

J is TRBJ2-1 and V is TRBV30; 10 nucleotides match TRBD2. Germline-derived CDR1 and CDR2 are GTSNPN and SVGIG (reference sequence). J gave up 6 bases and V 3 bases, and 11 bases lay outside the gene matches. The CDR3 contains 16 residues. The CDR3 DNA follows: TGTGCCTGGAGCCGAGCGGGGGGGCCAATGAGCAATGAGCAGTTCTTC. It translates to CAWSRAGGPMSNEQFF.

CDR3 sequence (DNA): TGCGCCAGCAGCCAAGATCTCGGAGAGGGCTCTGGCTACACCTTC. This gives the protein CASSQDLGEGSGYTF. The J gene is TRBJ1-2, the V gene TRBV4-1; D gene uncertain. This CDR3 is built from 15 residues. V was trimmed by 0 bases and J by 7 bases, leaving 15 bases between them. Germline-derived CDR1 and CDR2 are MGHRA and YSYEKL.

The chain employs TRBV7-3 and TRBJ2-5; no definite D call. Trimming cost V 2 bases and J 0 bases, with 16 bases left between them. This CDR3 has 17 residues. From germline, CDR1 is SGHTA and CDR2 FQGTGA. The CDR3 spells CASSLCGTIPYQETQYF. CDR3 nucleotides: TGTGCCAGCAGCTTATGCGGTACTATACCCTACCAAGAGACCCAGTACTTC.

This clone has a single count. The chain couples TRBV6-5 to TRBJ2-1; 7 nucleotides agree with TRBD2. J gave up 6 bases and V 8 bases, and 10 bases lay outside the gene matches. Per the germline V gene, CDR1 is MNHEY and CDR2 is SVGAGI. The CDR3 runs 14 residues. The DNA of the CDR3 is TGTGCCAGCTCCCTAAACCCGGGGGGCAATGAGCAGTTCTTC. As protein: CASSLNPGGNEQFF.

This clone was observed a few times. The chain employs TRBV21-1 and TRBJ1-2. TRBV21-1 is flagged as a pseudogene. The CDR3 length is 15 residues. The CDR3 DNA reads TGTGCCAGCATCTCGTGGCGGTCCTACTCTGGCGGCTACACCTTC. Protein: CASISWRSYSGGYTF.

This chain uses TRBV29-1 with TRBJ2-7, with no clear D. V was cut by 4 bases and J by 7 bases, with 8 bases left in between. The CDR3 length is 10 residues. Per germline, CDR1 SQVTM and CDR2 ANQGSEA. The CDR3 nucleotides are TGCAGCGTTGCTGGGGAAGAGCAGTACTTC. Its translation is CSVAGEEQYF.

The V gene is TRBV4-2, the J gene TRBJ2-7; 7 nucleotides agree with TRBD1. This CDR3 comprises 18 residues. J was trimmed by 0 bases and V by 1 base; bases with no gene match: 12. Germline assignment: CDR1 LGHNA and CDR2 YNFKEQ. The DNA of the CDR3 is TGTGCCAGCAGCCAAGCCTCGCGATTCGCAGGGGGCTCCTACGAGCAGTACTTC. Its protein product is CASSQASRFAGGSYEQYF.

The chain couples TRBV10-1 to TRBJ2-2; D ambiguous. The V end lost 2 bases, the J end lost 3 bases, and 10 bases lay between the germline ends. Germline CDR1 reads WNHNN; CDR2 reads SYGVQD (reference sequence). This CDR3 contains 15 residues. Here the CDR3 reads CASSEQTSYTGELFF. CDR3 coding DNA: TGCGCCAGCAGTGAGCAGACCTCCTACACCGGGGAGCTGTTTTTT.

J is TRBJ2-7 and V is TRBV7-9, with unresolved D. Per the germline V gene, CDR1 is SEHNR and CDR2 is FQNEAQ (reference sequence). V lost 6 bases to trimming and J lost 6 bases, with 15 bases between them. This CDR3 spans 13 amino acids. CDR3: CASRSAGFPEQYF. In DNA, the CDR3 is TGTGCCAGCAGATCTGCCGGTTTTCCCGAGCAGTACTTC. Drawing the rest from reference TRBV7-9 and TRBJ2-7, the complete variable domain is DTGVSQNPRHKITKRGQNVTFRCDPISEHNRLYWYRQTLGQGPEFLTYFQNEAQLEKSRLLSDRFSAERPKGSFSTLEIQRTEQGDSAMYLCASRSAGFPEQYFGPGTRLTVT.

The table lists this clone with a few counts. V usage is TRBV30 and J usage is TRBJ1-5, with D hard to call. Germline CDR1 reads GTSNPN; CDR2 reads SVGIG (reference sequence). CDR3 length: 13 residues. V lost 3 bases and J lost 1, with 7 bases in between. In nucleotides, the CDR3 is TGTGCCTGGAGGGAACAGAGCAATCAGCCCCAGCATTTT. As protein: CAWREQSNQPQHF. The complete variable domain, with remaining parts taken from reference TRBV30 and TRBJ1-5, reads SQTIHQWPATLVQPVGSPLSLECTVEGTSNPNLYWYRQAAGRGLQLLFYSVGIGQISSEVPQNLSASRPQDRQFILSSKKLLLSDSGFYLCAWREQSNQPQHFGDGTRLSIL.

The chain has TRBV7-9 and TRBJ2-2; unclear D gene. Per germline, CDR1 SEHNR and CDR2 FQNEAQ (reference sequence). V was cut by 6 bases and J by 0 bases, with 5 bases left in between. The CDR3 has 13 residues. This CDR3 reads CASRSPNTGELFF. DNA for the CDR3: TGTGCCAGCAGGTCACCGAACACCGGGGAGCTGTTTTTT.

Remarks on this clone: One end of the junction is discordant with germline, which a read error may explain. The chain has TRBV5-8 and TRBJ1-1; possible D gene TRBD1, 6 bases. CDR1 is SGHTS, CDR2 YDEGEE, per germline. The CDR3 totals 16 residues. The CDR3 DNA follows: TGTGCCAGCAGTTTGGACAGACGGTTCATGAACACTGAAGCTTTCTTT. Translating it yields CASSLDRRFMNTEAFF.

This CDR3 reads CASSLNRDPNEQFF. The CDR3, as DNA: TGTGCCAGCAGCTTAAACAGGGATCCCAATGAGCAGTTCTTC. The chain recombines TRBV7-8 with TRBJ2-1; D possibly corresponds to TRBD1 (6 bases). CDR3 size: 14 residues. With 2 bases removed from V and 6 bases from J, the gap between germline ends came to 11 bases. Germline values: CDR1 SGHVS, CDR2 FQNEAQ.

As regards this clone: The limits of the CDR3 on the DNA are not certain, so only TCRdb's listed CDR3 is given. This chain uses TRBV6-6 with TRBJ2-1; no DNA check was done on the table's D call, TRBD2. Germline V gives CDR1 MNHNY, CDR2 SVGAGI (reference sequence). The CDR3 numbers 12 amino acids, ends counted. The CDR3 region is CASTHWASGTFF.

The V and J genes are TRBV19 and TRBJ2-7, with TRBD1 identical over 10 bases. Germline CDR1 is LNHDA and CDR2 is SQIVND (reference sequence). This CDR3 has 16 amino acids. J was trimmed by 1 base and V by 4 bases; bases with no gene match: 7. CDR3 sequence reads: CASSKPRTGGSYEQYF. The CDR3 nucleotides are TGTGCCAGTAGTAAACCCCGGACAGGGGGGTCCTACGAGCAGTACTTC. Looking up the rest from reference TRBV19 and TRBJ2-7 gives the full variable domain: DGGITQSPKYLFRKEGQNVTLSCEQNLNHDAMYWYRQDPGQGLRLIYYSQIVNDFQKGDIAEGYSVSREKKESFPLTVTSAQKNPTAFYLCASSKPRTGGSYEQYFGPGTRLTVT.

The chain joins TRBV1 to TRBJ1-5. TRBV1 is termed a pseudogene. The CDR3 is made up of 13 amino acids. CDR3 DNA sequence: TGCACCAGCAGCCAAGACGGCAATCAGCCCCAGCATTTT. It encodes CTSSQDGNQPQHF.

The rearrangement joins TRBV4-2 to TRBJ2-1; no firm D call. Per germline, CDR1 LGHNA and CDR2 YNFKEQ. With 1 base removed from V and 5 bases from J, the gap between germline ends came to 6 bases. The CDR3 runs 13 residues. The CDR3 nucleotides read TGTGCCAGCAGCCAAGCCGTTCACAATGAGCAGTTCTTC. Its translation: CASSQAVHNEQFF.

V and J are TRBV5-5 and TRBJ2-2; the D gene is possibly TRBD2 (6 bases). Germline assignment: CDR1 SGHKS and CDR2 YYEKEE (reference sequence). There are 14 residues in the CDR3. V was trimmed by 4 bases and J by 6 bases, leaving 13 bases between them. Here the CDR3 reads CASSPELAPGELFF. CDR3 in DNA: TGTGCCAGCAGCCCGGAACTAGCTCCCGGGGAGCTGTTTTTT.

The chain couples TRBV30 to TRBJ2-1; either TRBD1 or TRBD2 may fit D (5 bases each). V was cut by 0 bases and J by 10 bases, with 16 bases left in between. CDR3 length: 14 amino acids. The germline gives CDR1 GTSNPN, CDR2 SVGIG (reference sequence). This CDR3 is CAWSVLRGAREQFF. The CDR3 nucleotides read TGTGCCTGGAGTGTCTTGAGAGGGGCACGGGAGCAGTTCTTC.